These 21 T cell receptor beta chains originate from one sample sequenced in a study of beta chain features in type 1 diabetes. Reverse transcribing all isolated RNA meant expressed TCRB transcripts were sequenced. Here immunoSEQ multiplex PCR was the method, and the copy in TCRdb shows in-frame clones only, minus some. This sample has over 500,000 clones; roughly 15% occur once, and the top ten carry around 0.1%. The sequencing input was naive CD4+ T cells from blood. Every receptor here comes from a man between 18 and 29 years old in good health.

This clone was observed a handful of times. The CDR3 DNA sequence: TGTGCCAGCAGCCCGCCCATGCCGGGACGGGATAACTATGGCTACACCTTC. It is translated as CASSPPMPGRDNYGYTF. The rearrangement uses TRBV5-4 and TRBJ1-2, with a weak D call TRBD1 (5 bases). Trimming stripped 4 bases from V and 1 base from J, with 20 bases between. Per germline, CDR1 SGHNT and CDR2 YYREEE (reference sequence). The CDR3 is made up of 17 amino acids.

This clone was counted many times. The chain has TRBV10-3 and TRBJ2-2, with D perhaps TRBD2 (5 bases). This CDR3 has 15 residues. Trimming stripped 7 bases from V and 1 base from J, with 13 bases between. Germline values: CDR1 ENHRY, CDR2 SYGVKD. The CDR3 DNA is TGTGCCATCACGGGGAGCAGGATGAACACCGGGGAGCTGTTTTTT. The encoded protein is CAITGSRMNTGELFF.

V and J are TRBV7-9 and TRBJ1-2, with D uncertain. CDR1 is SEHNR, CDR2 FQNEAQ, per germline (reference sequence). V lost 10 bases and J lost 8, with 11 bases in between. The CDR3 totals 10 residues. CDR3 bases: TGTGCCACCGGCCCGCGGGGCTACACCTTC. Amino acid sequence: CATGPRGYTF.

As DNA, the CDR3 is TGTGCCAGCAGCTTGACTAGCTACAATGAGCAGTTCTTC. Amino acids: CASSLTSYNEQFF. V usage is TRBV7-3 and J usage is TRBJ2-1, with D tentatively TRBD2 (6 bases). The CDR3 loop spans 13 amino acids. From germline, CDR1 is SGHTA and CDR2 FQGTGA. V gave up 3 bases and J gave up 3 bases, with 6 bases separating them.

The rearrangement joins TRBV25-1 to TRBJ2-7; D may match TRBD1 or TRBD2 (6 bases each). CDR3 size: 14 residues. The germline V gene encodes CDR1 MGHDK and CDR2 SYGVNS. Between the trimmed V and J ends, which lost 8 bases and 4 bases, there was a span of 18 bases. Written as DNA, the CDR3 is TGTGCCAGCCGCAAGGGGGACTCCAGTTACGAGCAGTACTTC. Translating gives CASRKGDSSYEQYF.

V is TRBV2 and J is TRBJ2-7; the D call may be TRBD1 or TRBD2 (5 bases each). Germline V lookup: CDR1 SNHLY, CDR2 FYNNEI. This CDR3 is built from 13 residues. V was clipped by 7 bases and J by 6 bases, with 16 bases between them. The CDR3: CASTSGAWREQYF. For the CDR3, the DNA is TGTGCCAGCACCTCCGGGGCTTGGCGCGAGCAGTACTTC.

The V gene is TRBV5-6, the J gene TRBJ2-7; 10 nucleotides align to TRBD1. CDR1 and CDR2 from the germline V gene are SGHDT and YYEEEE. Losses at the gene ends were 2 bases for V and 5 bases for J; bases not matched to a gene: 4. CDR3 length: 14 amino acids. The CDR3 loop reads CASSFRGQGNEQYF. The CDR3 region has the DNA TGTGCCAGCAGCTTCCGGGGACAGGGGAACGAGCAGTACTTC.

In its sample, this clone was seen a few times. This chain links TRBV4-3 with TRBJ2-4; D might be TRBD2 (6 bases). Germline CDR1 LGHNA, CDR2 YSLEER. There are 16 residues in the CDR3. The V and J ends lost 0 bases and 0 bases respectively, with 9 bases between them. The CDR3 coding sequence is TGCGCCAGCAGCCAAGATCCGGGACTAGCCAAAAACATTCAGTACTTC. This encodes CASSQDPGLAKNIQYF.

The chain employs TRBV10-3 and TRBJ2-7; 12 bases match TRBD2. This CDR3 is built from 14 residues. V dropped 5 bases and J dropped 5; count of bases not matched to a gene: 4. The germline V gene encodes CDR1 ENHRY and CDR2 SYGVKD. CDR3 DNA: TGTGCCATCAGTAAACTAGCGGGAGGCCACGAGCAGTACTTC. Translating it yields CAISKLAGGHEQYF.

The genes are TRBV18 and TRBJ2-5; a possible D gene is TRBD2 (5 bases). V lost 6 bases and J lost 4, with 18 bases in between. In germline, CDR1 is KGHSH, CDR2 LQKENI. The CDR3 has 15 residues. This CDR3 is CASSLSRLRGETQYF. In DNA form, the CDR3 reads TGTGCCAGCTCTCTCTCGAGACTCCGGGGAGAGACCCAGTACTTC.

The chain links TRBV18 to TRBJ2-2; possibly TRBD1 for D (6 bases). The CDR3 is 17 residues long. Germline V CDR1 and CDR2: KGHSH, LQKENI. V was shortened by 0 bases and J by 2 bases, with 13 bases between the two germline ends. CDR3 sequence: CASSPPSGVANTGELFF. As DNA, the CDR3 is TGTGCCAGCTCACCACCCTCAGGGGTCGCCAACACCGGGGAGCTGTTTTTT. Filled out from reference TRBV18 and TRBJ2-2, the complete variable domain reads NAGVMQNPRHLVRRRGQEARLRCSPMKGHSHVYWYRQLPEEGLKFMVYLQKENIIDESGMPKERFSAEFPKEGPSILRIQQVVRGDSAAYFCASSPPSGVANTGELFFGEGSRLTVL.

CDR3 sequence (DNA): TGTGCCAGCAGTTTCCGGCGGGAGGGCCGAGGCTACGAGCAGTACTTC. This sequence encodes CASSFRREGRGYEQYF. The chain links TRBV27 to TRBJ2-7; 9 bases are a match to TRBD2. Germline V gives CDR1 MNHEY, CDR2 SMNVEV (reference sequence). The CDR3 has 16 amino acids. With V trimmed by 3 bases and J by 3 bases, 9 bases remained unmatched.

The gene calls are TRBV4-2 and TRBJ2-7; either TRBD1 or TRBD2 may supply D (6 bases each). Trimming cost V 1 base and J 1 base, with 14 bases left between them. The germline CDR1 and CDR2 sequences are LGHNA and YNFKEQ. The CDR3 contains 16 residues. The CDR3 region has the DNA TGTGCCAGCAGCCAAGCTGGGGGGCAGAGTTCCTACGAGCAGTACTTC. Its translation: CASSQAGGQSSYEQYF.

The chain recombines TRBV28 with TRBJ1-2; perhaps TRBD1 as D (6 bases). The CDR3 length is 12 residues. Germline V gives CDR1 MDHEN, CDR2 SYDVKM. Trimming pared 6 bases from V and 3 bases from J, leaving 8 bases between. The CDR3 nucleotides are TGTGCCAGCAGCCGACAGGACTATGGCTACACCTTC. Encoded protein: CASSRQDYGYTF.

The rearrangement uses TRBV9 and TRBJ2-1, with 7 nucleotides matching TRBD2. J was trimmed by 6 bases and V by 0 bases; bases with no gene match: 6. The CDR3 spans 15 residues. Germline CDR1 and CDR2: SGDLS and YYNGEE. The CDR3 here is CASSVVASGINEQFF. In DNA form, the CDR3 reads TGTGCCAGCAGCGTAGTTGCTAGCGGAATCAATGAGCAGTTCTTC.

This clone was detected a few times. V usage is TRBV2 and J usage is TRBJ2-1; possibly TRBD1 for D (6 bases). V lost 6 bases, J lost 4 bases, and 13 bases lay in between. CDR1 SNHLY and CDR2 FYNNEI come from the germline V gene. The CDR3 has 14 amino acids. The CDR3 bases are TGTGCCAGCAGGGGAAGGACAGCGTACAATGAGCAGTTCTTC. Protein: CASRGRTAYNEQFF.

The chain carries TRBV27 and TRBJ2-3, with D tentatively TRBD2 (6 bases). From germline, CDR1 is MNHEY and CDR2 SMNVEV (reference sequence). V was trimmed by 4 bases and J by 8 bases, leaving 13 bases between them. The CDR3 totals 13 residues. The chain's CDR3 is CASSSPTRRTQYF. CDR3 bases: TGTGCCAGCAGTTCCCCGACTAGGCGTACGCAGTATTTT.

This clone has just a few counts. V gene TRBV6-6 combines with J gene TRBJ1-1; D ambiguous. This CDR3 has 14 residues. The V end was cut by 8 bases, the J end by 0 bases, with 13 bases between. Germline V CDR1 and CDR2: MNHNY, SVGAGI (reference sequence). Here the CDR3 DNA reads TGTGCCAGCCTCGGTCGACATTTGAACACTGAAGCTTTCTTT. Residues: CASLGRHLNTEAFF.

This chain connects TRBV9 to TRBJ2-1, with TRBD1 matching 9 bases. The germline CDR1 and CDR2 sequences are SGDLS and YYNGEE. Trimming removed 1 base from V and 4 bases from J; junction bases left unmatched: 15. The CDR3 totals 19 residues. The CDR3 nucleotides read TGTGCCAGCAGCGTACGGGTCGGATCGACAGGGGGAAGTTACAATGAGCAGTTCTTC. This codes for CASSVRVGSTGGSYNEQFF.

This chain joins TRBV7-9 and TRBJ2-3; D is undetermined. The V gene's germline CDR1 is SEHNR and CDR2 FQNEAQ (reference sequence). V was cut by 5 bases and J by 6 bases, with 18 bases left in between. The CDR3 runs 15 residues. The CDR3 nucleotides read TGTGCCAGCAGCAACTCCTTTAGAGTTCGGGATACGCAGTATTTT. Translation: CASSNSFRVRDTQYF. The full variable domain, its missing parts supplied by reference TRBV7-9 and TRBJ2-3, is DTGVSQNPRHKITKRGQNVTFRCDPISEHNRLYWYRQTLGQGPEFLTYFQNEAQLEKSRLLSDRFSAERPKGSFSTLEIQRTEQGDSAMYLCASSNSFRVRDTQYFGPGTRLTVL.

V gene TRBV20-1 combines with J gene TRBJ1-4, with D tentatively TRBD1 (5 bases). Germline CDR1 reads DFQATT; CDR2 reads SNEGSKA (reference sequence). The ends were cut back, 5 bases at V and 8 bases at J, with 9 bases in the middle. The CDR3 sequence is 11 residues long. The CDR3 DNA reads as TGCAGTGCTGGGAGGGACGAAAAACTGTTTTTT. This encodes CSAGRDEKLFF.